The 12 T cell receptor beta chains below come from one sample, sequenced in a study of CD8 T cells in Susac syndrome. Reverse transcription of 0.5 to 1 ug RNA used random hexamers. One entry per CDR3 protein, called by TCRdb with MiXCR from the immunoSEQ multiplex PCR reads. Of some 260,000 distinct CDR3 sequences in the sample, roughly 95% were seen once. The sequencing input was CD4+ T cells from PBMCs. These receptors originate from a human donor with multiple sclerosis.

The chain uses TRBV13 and TRBJ2-7, with 9 bases aligning to TRBD2. J lost 4 bases, V lost 6 bases, and 10 bases had no gene match. Germline V gives CDR1 PRHDT, CDR2 FYEKMQ (reference sequence). CDR3 length: 15 amino acids. The CDR3 protein is CASSQNSGSDYEQYV. The CDR3 coding sequence is TGTGCCAGCAGTCAAAATAGCGGGAGTGATTACGAGCAGTACGTC.

The chain joins TRBV12-3 or TRBV12-4 to TRBJ2-1; a weak D match, TRBD2 (5 bases). V lost 8 bases and J 0 bases, leaving 11 bases between the germline ends. The CDR3 spans 14 residues. CDR3 protein: CASLSGSSYNEQFF. The CDR3 nucleotides read TGTGCCAGCCTTTCGGGGAGCTCCTACAATGAGCAGTTCTTC.

The V gene is TRBV6-5, the J gene TRBJ1-4; D gene unclear. CDR3 length equals 12 residues. CDR1 is MNHEY and CDR2 is SVGAGI in the germline V gene. With 2 bases removed from V and 8 bases from J, the gap between germline ends came to 6 bases. This chain's CDR3 is CASSYPGEKLFF. In nucleotides, the CDR3 is TGTGCCAGCAGTTACCCTGGAGAAAAACTGTTTTTT.

The chain is built from TRBV9 and TRBJ1-1; D call uncertain. Trimming cost V 0 bases and J 1 base, with 7 bases left between them. Germline CDR1 is SGDLS and CDR2 is YYNGEE. The CDR3 sequence is 14 residues long. The CDR3 sequence is CASSVGPSNTEAFF. The CDR3 DNA follows: TGTGCCAGCAGCGTAGGGCCTTCGAACACTGAAGCTTTCTTT.

J is TRBJ2-6 and V is TRBV28; the match to TRBD1 covers 7 bases. The germline gives CDR1 MDHEN, CDR2 SYDVKM. The CDR3 totals 18 residues. The junction had 9 bases not matched to a gene; V was cut back by 4 bases and J by 0 bases. The CDR3 reads CASSYTGVRLSGANVLTF. The CDR3 bases are TGTGCCAGCAGTTACACAGGGGTGCGCCTCTCTGGGGCCAACGTCCTGACTTTC. Full variable domain (rest looked up from reference TRBV28 and TRBJ2-6): DVKVTQSSRYLVKRTGEKVFLECVQDMDHENMFWYRQDPGLGLRLIYFSYDVKMKEKGDIPEGYSVSREKKERFSLILESASTNQTSMYLCASSYTGVRLSGANVLTFGAGSRLTVL.

V and J are TRBV20-1 and TRBJ1-4; a possible D gene is TRBD1 (6 bases). Germline values: CDR1 DFQATT, CDR2 SNEGSKA (reference sequence). The V gene lost 4 bases and the J gene lost 3 bases, with 12 bases spanning the gap. The CDR3 is 14 amino acids. The CDR3 protein is CSAMVTGPNEKLFF. CDR3 coding DNA: TGCAGTGCTATGGTGACAGGCCCTAATGAAAAACTGTTTTTT.

CDR3 residues: CASSSRSNQPQHF. CDR3 nucleotide sequence: TGTGCCAGCAGCTCCCGCAGCAATCAGCCCCAGCATTTT. This chain links TRBV5-6 with TRBJ1-5; no definite D call. V was trimmed by 3 bases and J by 1 base, leaving 5 bases between them. The CDR3 length is 13 residues. The V gene's germline CDR1 is SGHDT and CDR2 YYEEEE. The whole variable domain, filled in from reference TRBV5-6 and TRBJ1-5, reads DAGVTQSPTHLIKTRGQQVTLRCSPKSGHDTVSWYQQALGQGPQFIFQYYEEEERQRGNFPDRFSGHQFPNYSSELNVNALLLGDSALYLCASSSRSNQPQHFGDGTRLSIL.

The CDR3 DNA sequence: TGTGCCACCAGCGCAAATCGAGGTGCCGGGGAGCTGTTTTTT. Its translation is CATSANRGAGELFF. V is TRBV24-1 and J is TRBJ2-2, with no clear D. Germline CDR1 is KGHDR and CDR2 is SFDVKD. The CDR3 length is 14 residues. Trimming took off 7 bases at V and 6 bases at J, with 14 bases between the two ends.

The table lists this clonotype with a few counts. The J gene is TRBJ1-1, the V gene TRBV20-1, with D maybe TRBD1 (6 bases). CDR1 and CDR2 from the germline V gene are DFQATT and SNEGSKA (reference sequence). This CDR3 region has 12 residues. V dropped 6 bases and J dropped 1 base, with 9 bases sitting between them. The CDR3 region has the DNA TGCAGTGCCCTGACAGGGAACACTGAAGCTTTCTTT. It translates to CSALTGNTEAFF.

This clonotype was seen a handful of times. The V gene is TRBV5-6, the J gene TRBJ2-3, with D perhaps matching TRBD2 (5 bases). There are 15 residues in the CDR3. V dropped 4 bases and J dropped 0 bases, with 12 bases sitting between them. Germline values: CDR1 SGHDT, CDR2 YYEEEE. Written as DNA, the CDR3 is TGTGCCAGCAGCCCGTTGGGGAGCAGCACAGATACGCAGTATTTT. Amino acids: CASSPLGSSTDTQYF.

The CDR3 nucleotides read TGTGCCAGCAGTCCGTTGCAGGGGATGAGCAATCAGCCCCAGCATTTT. It translates to CASSPLQGMSNQPQHF. This sequence joins TRBV6-1 and TRBJ1-5; the D gene is possibly TRBD1 (6 bases). The germline V gene encodes CDR1 MNHNS and CDR2 SASEGT. The CDR3 is 16 residues long. The V and J ends lost 5 bases and 1 base respectively, with 15 bases between them.

The chain recombines TRBV29-1 with TRBJ2-7; 11 positions match TRBD1. Germline V gives CDR1 SQVTM, CDR2 ANQGSEA. The CDR3 runs to 14 residues. V shed 6 bases and J 5 bases; nucleotides not matched to a gene: 9. The CDR3 spells CSVVLGQGANEQYF. CDR3 bases: TGCAGCGTGGTTTTAGGACAGGGGGCGAACGAGCAGTACTTC.